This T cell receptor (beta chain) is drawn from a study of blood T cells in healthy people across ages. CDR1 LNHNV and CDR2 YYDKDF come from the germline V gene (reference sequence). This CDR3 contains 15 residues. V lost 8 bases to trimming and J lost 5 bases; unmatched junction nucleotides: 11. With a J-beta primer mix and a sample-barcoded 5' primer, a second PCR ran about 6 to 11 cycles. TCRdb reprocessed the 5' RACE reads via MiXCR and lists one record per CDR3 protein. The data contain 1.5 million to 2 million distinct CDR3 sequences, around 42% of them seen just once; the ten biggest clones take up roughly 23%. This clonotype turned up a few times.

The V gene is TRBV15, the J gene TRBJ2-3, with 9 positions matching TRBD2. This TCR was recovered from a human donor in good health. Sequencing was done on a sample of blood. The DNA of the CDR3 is TGTGCCACCGTAGCCGGGACTAGCTTGGTAGATACGCAGTATTTT. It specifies CATVAGTSLVDTQYF. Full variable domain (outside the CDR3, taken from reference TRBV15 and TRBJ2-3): DAMVIQNPRYQVTQFGKPVTLSCSQTLNHNVMYWYQQKSSQAPKLLFHYYDKDFNNEADTPDNFQSRRPNTSFCFLDIRSPGLGDTAMYLCATVAGTSLVDTQYFGPGTRLTVL.